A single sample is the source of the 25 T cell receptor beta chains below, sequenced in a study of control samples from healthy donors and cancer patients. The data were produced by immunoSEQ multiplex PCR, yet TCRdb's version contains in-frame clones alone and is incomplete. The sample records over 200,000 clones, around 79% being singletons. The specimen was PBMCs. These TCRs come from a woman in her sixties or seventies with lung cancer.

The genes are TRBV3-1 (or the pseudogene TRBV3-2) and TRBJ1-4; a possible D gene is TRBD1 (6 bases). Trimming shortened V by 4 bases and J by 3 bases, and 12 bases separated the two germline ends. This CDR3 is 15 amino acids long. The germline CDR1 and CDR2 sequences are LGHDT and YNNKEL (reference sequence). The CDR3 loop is CASSLWTVSNEKLFF. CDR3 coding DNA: TGTGCCAGCAGCCTCTGGACAGTCTCTAATGAAAAACTGTTTTTT.

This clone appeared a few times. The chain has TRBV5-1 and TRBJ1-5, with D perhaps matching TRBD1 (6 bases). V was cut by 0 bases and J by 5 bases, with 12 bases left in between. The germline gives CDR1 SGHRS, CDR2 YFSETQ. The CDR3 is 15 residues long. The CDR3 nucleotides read TGCGCCAGCAGCTTGGGTCTCGCAGGGGATCAGCCCCAGCATTTT. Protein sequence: CASSLGLAGDQPQHF.

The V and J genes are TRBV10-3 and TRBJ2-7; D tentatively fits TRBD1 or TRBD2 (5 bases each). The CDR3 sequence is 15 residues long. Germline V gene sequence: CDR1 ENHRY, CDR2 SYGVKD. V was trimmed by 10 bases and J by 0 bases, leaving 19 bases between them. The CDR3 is CATLGGGVFSYEQYF. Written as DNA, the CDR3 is TGTGCCACCCTTGGTGGGGGAGTTTTCTCCTACGAGCAGTACTTC.

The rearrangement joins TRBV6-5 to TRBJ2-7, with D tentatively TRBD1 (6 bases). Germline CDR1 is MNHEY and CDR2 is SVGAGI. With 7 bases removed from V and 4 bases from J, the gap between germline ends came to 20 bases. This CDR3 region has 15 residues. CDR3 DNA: TGTGCCAGCACCTCCGGAGCCAGGGGAGCGTACGAGCAGTACTTC. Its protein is CASTSGARGAYEQYF.

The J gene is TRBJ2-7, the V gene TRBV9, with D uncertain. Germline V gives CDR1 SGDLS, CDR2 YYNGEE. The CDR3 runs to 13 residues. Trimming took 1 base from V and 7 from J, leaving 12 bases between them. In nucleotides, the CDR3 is TGTGCCAGCAGCGTATACAGCTTCGGGGAGCAGTACTTC. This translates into CASSVYSFGEQYF. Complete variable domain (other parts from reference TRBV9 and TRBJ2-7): DSGVTQTPKHLITATGQRVTLRCSPRSGDLSVYWYQQSLDQGLQFLIQYYNGEERAKGNILERFSAQQFPDLHSELNLSSLELGDSALYFCASSVYSFGEQYFGPGTRLTVT.

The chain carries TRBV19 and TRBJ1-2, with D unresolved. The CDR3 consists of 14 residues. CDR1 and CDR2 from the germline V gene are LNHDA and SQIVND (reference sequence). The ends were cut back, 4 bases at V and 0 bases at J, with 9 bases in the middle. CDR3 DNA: TGTGCCAGTAGTAGAACAGTGGCTAACTATGGCTACACCTTC. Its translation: CASSRTVANYGYTF.

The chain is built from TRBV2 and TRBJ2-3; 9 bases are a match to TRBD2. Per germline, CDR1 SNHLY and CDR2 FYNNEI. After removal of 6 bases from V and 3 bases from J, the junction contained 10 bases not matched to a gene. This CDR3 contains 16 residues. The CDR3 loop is CASRGIAGAITDTQYF. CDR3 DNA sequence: TGTGCCAGCAGGGGTATAGCGGGAGCGATAACAGATACGCAGTATTTT.

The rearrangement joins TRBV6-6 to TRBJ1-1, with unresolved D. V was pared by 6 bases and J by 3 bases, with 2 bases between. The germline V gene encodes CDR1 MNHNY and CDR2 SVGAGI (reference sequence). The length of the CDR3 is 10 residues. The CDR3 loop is CASRHTEAFF. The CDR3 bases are TGTGCCAGCAGACACACTGAAGCTTTCTTT.

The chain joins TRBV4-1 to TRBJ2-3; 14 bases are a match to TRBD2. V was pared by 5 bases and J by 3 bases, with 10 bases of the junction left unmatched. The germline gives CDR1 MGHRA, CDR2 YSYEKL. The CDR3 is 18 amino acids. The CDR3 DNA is TGCGCCAGCAGCGAGCCGGGACTAGCGGGAGTGGGAACAGATACGCAGTATTTT. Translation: CASSEPGLAGVGTDTQYF.

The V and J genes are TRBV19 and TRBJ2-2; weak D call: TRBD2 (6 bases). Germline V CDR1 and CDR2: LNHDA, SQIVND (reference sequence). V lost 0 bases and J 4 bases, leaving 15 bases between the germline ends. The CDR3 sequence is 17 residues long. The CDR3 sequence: CASSIDRGGGATGELFF. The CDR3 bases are TGTGCCAGTAGTATAGATCGGGGAGGAGGAGCCACCGGGGAGCTGTTTTTT.

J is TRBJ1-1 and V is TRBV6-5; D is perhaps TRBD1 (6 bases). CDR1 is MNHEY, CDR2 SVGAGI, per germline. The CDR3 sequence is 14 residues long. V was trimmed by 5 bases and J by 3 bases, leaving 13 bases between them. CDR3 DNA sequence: TGTGCCAGCAGTCTTCCGGGACACCACACTGAAGCTTTCTTT. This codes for CASSLPGHHTEAFF.

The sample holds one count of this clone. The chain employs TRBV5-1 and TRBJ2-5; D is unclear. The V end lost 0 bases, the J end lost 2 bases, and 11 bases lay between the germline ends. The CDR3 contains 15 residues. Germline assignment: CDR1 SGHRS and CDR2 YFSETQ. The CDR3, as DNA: TGCGCCAGCAGCTTGGACCCAGGTGCTCAAGAGACCCAGTACTTC. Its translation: CASSLDPGAQETQYF.

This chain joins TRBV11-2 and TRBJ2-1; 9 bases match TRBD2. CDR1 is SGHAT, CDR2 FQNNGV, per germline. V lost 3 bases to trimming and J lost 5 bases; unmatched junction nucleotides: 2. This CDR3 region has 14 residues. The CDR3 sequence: CASSLSGGNNEQFF. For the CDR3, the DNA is TGTGCCAGCAGCTTGAGCGGGGGGAACAATGAGCAGTTCTTC.

DNA of the CDR3: TGTGCCAGCAGCCCGACGGTCGTCTCTGGAAACACCATATATTTT. Protein sequence: CASSPTVVSGNTIYF. This sequence joins TRBV6-5 and TRBJ1-3; no clear D. Per germline, CDR1 MNHEY and CDR2 SVGAGI. Trimming cost V 6 bases and J 0 bases, with 12 bases left between them. The CDR3 has 15 amino acids.

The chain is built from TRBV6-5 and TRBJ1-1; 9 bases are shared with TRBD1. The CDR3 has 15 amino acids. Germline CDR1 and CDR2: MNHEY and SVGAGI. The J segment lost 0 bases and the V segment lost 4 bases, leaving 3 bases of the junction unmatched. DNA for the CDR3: TGTGCCAGCAGTTGGACAGGGGCGATGAACACTGAAGCTTTCTTT. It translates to CASSWTGAMNTEAFF.

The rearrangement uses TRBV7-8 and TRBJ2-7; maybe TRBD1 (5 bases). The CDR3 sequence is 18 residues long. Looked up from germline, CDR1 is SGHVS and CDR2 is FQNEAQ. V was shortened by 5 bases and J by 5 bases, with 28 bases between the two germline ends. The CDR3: CASSPRGVRGHRRDEQYF. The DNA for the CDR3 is TGTGCCAGCAGCCCACGAGGAGTCAGAGGACATCGACGGGACGAGCAGTACTTC.

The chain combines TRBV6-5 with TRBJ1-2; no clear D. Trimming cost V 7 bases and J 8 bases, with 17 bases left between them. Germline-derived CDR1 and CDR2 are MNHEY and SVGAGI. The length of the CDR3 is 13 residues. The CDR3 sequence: CASTPGLFGGYTF. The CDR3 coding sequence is TGTGCCAGCACCCCCGGCCTGTTTGGGGGCTACACCTTC.

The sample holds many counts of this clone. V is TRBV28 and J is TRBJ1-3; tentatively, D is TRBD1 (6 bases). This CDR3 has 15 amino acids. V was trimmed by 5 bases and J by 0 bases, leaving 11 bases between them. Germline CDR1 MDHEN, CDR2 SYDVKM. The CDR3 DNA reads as TGTGCCAGCAGTCCGTTGGACAGCTCTGGAAACACCATATATTTT. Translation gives CASSPLDSSGNTIYF. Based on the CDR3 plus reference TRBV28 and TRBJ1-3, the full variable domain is DVKVTQSSRYLVKRTGEKVFLECVQDMDHENMFWYRQDPGLGLRLIYFSYDVKMKEKGDIPEGYSVSREKKERFSLILESASTNQTSMYLCASSPLDSSGNTIYFGEGSWLTVV.

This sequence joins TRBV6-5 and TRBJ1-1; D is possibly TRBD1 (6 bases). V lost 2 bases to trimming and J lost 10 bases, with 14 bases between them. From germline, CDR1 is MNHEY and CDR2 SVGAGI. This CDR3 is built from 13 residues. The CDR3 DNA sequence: TGTGCCAGCAGTTACCACTCACAGGGAACAGCTTTCTTT. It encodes CASSYHSQGTAFF.

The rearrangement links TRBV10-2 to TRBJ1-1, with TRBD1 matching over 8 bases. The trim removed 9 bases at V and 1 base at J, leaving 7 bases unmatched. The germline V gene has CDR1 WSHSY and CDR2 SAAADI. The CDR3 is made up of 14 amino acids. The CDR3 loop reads CASRQGRRNTEAFF. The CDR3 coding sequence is TGCGCCAGTAGACAGGGGAGGAGGAACACTGAAGCTTTCTTT.

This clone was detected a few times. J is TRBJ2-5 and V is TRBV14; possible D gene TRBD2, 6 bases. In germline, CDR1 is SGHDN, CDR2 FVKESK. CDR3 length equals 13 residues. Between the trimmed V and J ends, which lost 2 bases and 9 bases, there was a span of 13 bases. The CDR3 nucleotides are TGTGCCAGCAGCCAAATTGAAGGGGAGGCCCAGTACTTC. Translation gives CASSQIEGEAQYF. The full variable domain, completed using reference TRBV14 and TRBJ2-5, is EAGVTQFPSHSVIEKGQTVTLRCDPISGHDNLYWYRRVMGKEIKFLLHFVKESKQDESGMPNNRFLAERTGGTYSTLKVQPAELEDSGVYFCASSQIEGEAQYFGPGTRLLVL.

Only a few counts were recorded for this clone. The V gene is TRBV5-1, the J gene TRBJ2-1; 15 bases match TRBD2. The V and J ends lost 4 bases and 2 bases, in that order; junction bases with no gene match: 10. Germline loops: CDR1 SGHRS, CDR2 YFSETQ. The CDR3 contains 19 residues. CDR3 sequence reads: CASSPWTSGGDHAYNEQFF. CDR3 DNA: TGCGCCAGCAGCCCCTGGACTAGCGGGGGGGACCATGCCTACAATGAGCAGTTCTTC.

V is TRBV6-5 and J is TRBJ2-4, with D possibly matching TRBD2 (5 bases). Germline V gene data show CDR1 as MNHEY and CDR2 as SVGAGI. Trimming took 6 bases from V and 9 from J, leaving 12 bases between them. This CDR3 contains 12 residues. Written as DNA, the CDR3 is TGTGCCAGCAGAACCTTCGAGGGCATTCAGTACTTC. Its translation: CASRTFEGIQYF.

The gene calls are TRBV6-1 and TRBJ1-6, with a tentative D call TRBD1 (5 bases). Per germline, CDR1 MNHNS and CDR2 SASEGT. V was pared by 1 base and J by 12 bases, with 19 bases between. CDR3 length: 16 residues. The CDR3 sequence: CASSEVVRGSGGPLHF. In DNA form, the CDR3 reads TGTGCCAGCAGTGAAGTAGTTAGGGGCTCCGGAGGACCCCTCCACTTT.

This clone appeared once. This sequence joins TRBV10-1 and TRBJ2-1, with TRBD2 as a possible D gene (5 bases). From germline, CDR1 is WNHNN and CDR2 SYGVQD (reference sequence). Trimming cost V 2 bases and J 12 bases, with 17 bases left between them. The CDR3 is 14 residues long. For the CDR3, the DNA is TGCGCCAGCAGTGAGGCGGGTGACACTCTTGGGCAGTTCTTC. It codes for CASSEAGDTLGQFF.